Listed below are T cell receptor beta chains from one sample, sequenced in a study of beta chain features in type 1 diabetes. The data were produced by immunoSEQ multiplex PCR, yet TCRdb's version contains in-frame clones alone and is incomplete. The profile shows about 99,000 clones, 28% of them singletons. Material: central memory CD4+ T cells from blood. Receptors originate from a young woman with type 1 diabetes. Both conserved end residues are part of each CDR3. Each record gives: V gene, D gene, clone size, J gene, CDR3 protein, CDR3 DNA. A D gene is named only where the DNA matches it firmly. Not every row has a clone size; where given, it reads once, few, many or a size class.

V: TRBV28; D: NA; size: NA; J: TRBJ1-2; CDR3: CASSLYPKSGNYGYTF; DNA: TGTGCCAGCAGTTTATACCCGAAGTCAGGGAACTATGGCTACACCTTC
V: TRBV5-1; D: TRBD2; size: few; J: TRBJ2-1; CDR3: CASSLESSGDNEQFF; DNA: TGCGCCAGCAGCTTGGAATCTAGCGGAGACAATGAGCAGTTCTTC
V: TRBV5-6; D: TRBD2; size: NA; J: TRBJ2-4; CDR3: CASSSGTTLGLQYF; DNA: TGTGCCAGCAGCAGCGGGACTACCCTGGGACTTCAGTACTTC
V: TRBV28; D: NA; size: few; J: TRBJ2-6; CDR3: CASTPHAGRTIGANVLTF; DNA: TGTGCCAGCACCCCCCATGCCGGGCGGACTATTGGGGCCAACGTCCTGACTTTC
V: TRBV7-2; D: TRBD1; size: few; J: TRBJ1-1; CDR3: CASRSRTGGIQAFF; DNA: TGTGCCAGCAGGTCTCGGACAGGGGGGATACAGGCTTTCTTT
V: TRBV4-3; D: NA; size: few; J: TRBJ2-5; CDR3: CASSRTVQETQYF; DNA: TGCGCCAGCAGCCGGACAGTCCAAGAGACCCAGTACTTC
V: TRBV19; D: TRBD2; size: NA; J: TRBJ2-2; CDR3: CATRAGGSTGELFF; DNA: TGTGCCACCCGAGCGGGAGGGAGCACCGGGGAGCTGTTTTTT
V: TRBV7-8; D: TRBD1; size: NA; J: TRBJ1-2; CDR3: CASSPNHGQGAGGYTF; DNA: TGTGCCAGCAGCCCCAATCATGGACAGGGGGCGGGTGGCTACACCTTC
V: TRBV7-9; D: TRBD2; size: once; J: TRBJ2-7; CDR3: CASSLSREGEQYF; DNA: TGTGCCAGCAGCTTATCTCGGGAGGGCGAGCAGTACTTC
V: TRBV30; D: NA; size: NA; J: TRBJ1-5; CDR3: CAWRGGQGPYQPQHF; DNA: TGTGCCTGGAGGGGGGGGCAGGGACCCTATCAGCCCCAGCATTTT
V: TRBV6-5; D: NA; size: NA; J: TRBJ2-1; CDR3: CASREERWNEQFF; DNA: TGTGCCAGCAGGGAGGAAAGATGGAATGAGCAGTTCTTC
V: TRBV6-1; D: TRBD1; size: few; J: TRBJ1-1; CDR3: CASSAPGQGFPGTEAFF; DNA: TGTGCCAGCAGTGCGCCGGGACAGGGATTTCCTGGCACTGAAGCTTTCTTT
V: TRBV2; D: NA; size: NA; J: TRBJ1-5; CDR3: CASSYISDGQPQHF; DNA: TGTGCCAGCAGTTACATATCCGATGGCCAGCCCCAGCATTTT
V: TRBV2; D: TRBD1; size: once; J: TRBJ2-2; CDR3: CASSEVGQGSGELFF; DNA: TGTGCCAGCAGTGAAGTGGGACAGGGCTCCGGGGAGCTGTTTTTT
V: TRBV2; D: NA; size: NA; J: TRBJ2-1; CDR3: CASKAGGQGNPEQFF; DNA: TGTGCCAGCAAGGCCGGGGGGCAGGGAAACCCTGAGCAGTTCTTC
V: TRBV11-2; D: NA; size: NA; J: TRBJ1-1; CDR3: CATSQGITEAFF; DNA: TGTGCCACCAGCCAGGGGATCACTGAAGCTTTCTTT
V: TRBV18; D: TRBD1; size: few; J: TRBJ2-1; CDR3: CASSQGQGFNEQFF; DNA: TGTGCCAGCTCACAAGGACAGGGGTTCAATGAGCAGTTCTTC
V: TRBV5-1; D: TRBD2; size: NA; J: TRBJ2-2; CDR3: CASSPWEGGTGELFF; DNA: TGCGCCAGCAGCCCTTGGGAGGGCGGTACCGGGGAGCTGTTTTTT
V: TRBV29-1; D: NA; size: few; J: TRBJ2-3; CDR3: CSVESVRGEGTDTQYF; DNA: TGCAGCGTTGAATCAGTGAGAGGAGAGGGAACAGATACGCAGTATTTT
V: TRBV5-7; D: NA; size: few; J: TRBJ1-1; CDR3: CASSQNPQGTYEAFF; DNA: TGTGCCAGCAGCCAGAATCCGCAAGGGACTTATGAAGCTTTCTTT
V: TRBV5-1; D: TRBD1; size: NA; J: TRBJ1-5; CDR3: CASSLGQGAYQPQHF; DNA: TGCGCCAGCAGCTTGGGCCAGGGGGCTTATCAGCCCCAGCATTTT
V: TRBV10-3; D: NA; size: NA; J: TRBJ1-4; CDR3: CAISEIRGNEKLFF; DNA: TGTGCCATCAGTGAAATTCGGGGGAATGAAAAACTGTTTTTT
V: TRBV10-3; D: NA; size: NA; J: TRBJ2-1; CDR3: CAISGLGASSYNEQFF; DNA: TGTGCCATCAGCGGCTTGGGGGCCTCTTCCTACAATGAGCAGTTCTTC
V: TRBV14; D: TRBD2; size: few; J: TRBJ2-3; CDR3: CASSDGTSGRGTDTQYF; DNA: TGTGCCAGCAGCGACGGGACTAGCGGGAGAGGCACAGATACGCAGTATTTT
V: TRBV5-1; D: TRBD1; size: few; J: TRBJ2-7; CDR3: CASRQGGEDEQYF; DNA: TGCGCCAGCAGACAGGGGGGTGAGGACGAGCAGTACTTC
V: TRBV5-6; D: NA; size: NA; J: TRBJ2-5; CDR3: CASRNVHSKETQYF; DNA: TGTGCCAGCAGAAACGTACACAGCAAAGAGACCCAGTACTTC
V: TRBV30; D: TRBD1; size: NA; J: TRBJ2-7; CDR3: CAWSDRGDEQYF; DNA: TGTGCCTGGAGCGACAGGGGCGACGAGCAGTACTTC
V: TRBV7-2; D: TRBD2; size: few; J: TRBJ2-5; CDR3: CASSLLGPGTSGGETQYF; DNA: TGTGCCAGCAGCTTATTGGGCCCCGGGACTAGCGGGGGAGAGACCCAGTACTTC
V: TRBV9; D: TRBD2; size: few; J: TRBJ2-3; CDR3: CASSVGVWGGTDTQYF; DNA: TGTGCCAGCAGCGTAGGGGTCTGGGGGGGAACAGATACGCAGTATTTT
V: TRBV28; D: NA; size: NA; J: TRBJ2-7; CDR3: CASSEGAAQSYEQYF; DNA: TGTGCCAGCAGTGAAGGGGCAGCCCAGTCCTACGAGCAGTACTTC
V: TRBV7-9; D: NA; size: few; J: TRBJ1-2; CDR3: CASSLYQGPGGYTF; DNA: TGTGCCAGCAGCTTATATCAGGGTCCAGGTGGCTACACCTTC
V: TRBV30; D: NA; size: NA; J: TRBJ1-5; CDR3: CAWSVLGRGSGNQPQHF; DNA: TGTGCCTGGAGTGTACTTGGTAGGGGCTCTGGCAATCAGCCCCAGCATTTT
V: TRBV18; D: TRBD2; size: NA; J: TRBJ2-1; CDR3: CASSPLLAGSYNEQFF; DNA: TGTGCCAGCTCACCCTTGTTAGCGGGGTCCTACAATGAGCAGTTCTTC